The 9 T cell receptor beta chains below come from one sample, sequenced in a study of technical replicates of blood from a few donors. TCRdb's copy holds only in-frame clones and misses some; the assay was immunoSEQ multiplex PCR. The sample lists under 85,000 clones, roughly 91% seen once, with under 0.5% in the top ten. Specimen: T cells isolated from PBMCs. The source of these receptors is a human donor in good health.

This chain uses TRBV15 with TRBJ2-5, with 7 bases that match TRBD2. The CDR3 loop spans 12 amino acids. Germline-derived CDR1 and CDR2 are LNHNV and YYDKDF (reference sequence). V lost 5 bases and J lost 4; bases outside the gene matches: 1. Written as DNA, the CDR3 is TGTGCCACCAGCCGCGGGGGAGAGACCCAGTACTTC. Protein: CATSRGGETQYF.

The chain uses TRBV6-1 and TRBJ2-1; 13 bases agree with TRBD2. The junction had 13 bases not matched to a gene; V was cut back by 3 bases and J by 8 bases. CDR1 MNHNS and CDR2 SASEGT come from the germline V gene. The CDR3 is made up of 18 amino acids. The CDR3 here is CASSEGLAGINSEYEQFF. As DNA, the CDR3 is TGTGCCAGCAGTGAGGGACTAGCGGGAATCAATTCGGAGTATGAGCAGTTCTTC.

The chain couples TRBV18 to TRBJ2-2; D is unclear. The ends were cut back, 3 bases at V and 6 bases at J, with 8 bases in the middle. The CDR3 has 13 amino acids. Looked up from germline, CDR1 is KGHSH and CDR2 is LQKENI. DNA of the CDR3: TGTGCCAGCTCACCCGTTGGCCCCGGGGAGCTGTTTTTT. Protein: CASSPVGPGELFF.

The genes are TRBV18 and TRBJ1-1; D unresolved. V lost 6 bases, J lost 3 bases, and 8 bases lay in between. Germline V gene data show CDR1 as KGHSH and CDR2 as LQKENI. This CDR3 is 12 amino acids long. The CDR3 region is CASSSGYTEAFF. Here the CDR3 DNA reads TGTGCCAGCTCTTCAGGTTACACTGAAGCTTTCTTT.

This chain connects TRBV7-2 to TRBJ2-1; TRBD2 aligns across 8 bases. Germline V gives CDR1 SGHTA, CDR2 FQGNSA. Losses at the gene ends were 5 bases for V and 8 bases for J; bases not matched to a gene: 5. The CDR3 totals 13 residues. The CDR3 DNA reads as TGTGCCAGCAGCCCGGGACTAGTTTATGAGCAGTTCTTC. Translation: CASSPGLVYEQFF.

V gene TRBV19 combines with J gene TRBJ2-7; 7 bases agree with TRBD2. This CDR3 has 15 amino acids. Germline CDR1 is LNHDA and CDR2 is SQIVND (reference sequence). After removal of 3 bases from V and 3 bases from J, the junction contained 8 bases not matched to a gene. CDR3 in DNA: TGTGCCAGTAGTATGACAGCGGGGAATCTCTACGAGCAGTACTTC. Its translation: CASSMTAGNLYEQYF. The variable domain in full, completed from reference TRBV19 and TRBJ2-7, reads DGGITQSPKYLFRKEGQNVTLSCEQNLNHDAMYWYRQDPGQGLRLIYYSQIVNDFQKGDIAEGYSVSREKKESFPLTVTSAQKNPTAFYLCASSMTAGNLYEQYFGPGTRLTVT.

The V call is TRBV19, the J call TRBJ2-1; 10 positions agree with TRBD2. Germline-derived CDR1 and CDR2 are LNHDA and SQIVND (reference sequence). The CDR3 sequence is 15 residues long. The J segment lost 5 bases and the V segment lost 5 bases, leaving 6 bases of the junction unmatched. The CDR3 is CASSEDGLADNEQFF. The CDR3, as DNA: TGTGCCAGTAGTGAGGACGGACTAGCGGACAATGAGCAGTTCTTC.

The V and J genes are TRBV10-3 and TRBJ1-4; tentative D call: TRBD1 (5 bases). Per the germline V gene, CDR1 is ENHRY and CDR2 is SYGVKD. V lost 4 bases and J lost 8, with 11 bases in between. The CDR3 has 13 amino acids. The CDR3 here is CAISVDSGEKLFF. CDR3 nucleotides: TGTGCCATCAGTGTCGACAGCGGGGAAAAACTGTTTTTT.

This sequence joins TRBV6-5 and TRBJ2-4; maybe TRBD1 (5 bases). Germline CDR1 and CDR2: MNHEY and SVGAGI. V lost 6 bases and J 0 bases, leaving 12 bases between the germline ends. The CDR3 extends over 15 amino acids. CDR3 residues: CASSPDSIAKNIQYF. In nucleotides, the CDR3 is TGTGCCAGCAGCCCCGACAGTATAGCCAAAAACATTCAGTACTTC.